This is a list of T cell receptor beta chains from one sample in a study of T cell responses to AZD1222 COVID-19 vaccine. Profiled with immunoSEQ multiplex PCR; TCRdb holds only in-frame clones, not every one. The sample lists about 110,000 clones; roughly 87% were seen once. Material: peripheral blood, obtained on day 0 of AZD1222 vaccination. The source is an adult in good health. Both conserved end residues are part of each CDR3. A D gene is named only where the DNA matches it firmly. Part of the rows lack a size; the others show once, few, many or a class for expanded clones.

d_gene,v_gene,abundance,j_gene,CDR3aa,CDR3nt
.,TRBV4-2,.,TRBJ1-3,CASSQGAWALGNTIYF,TGTGCCAGCAGCCAAGGGGCATGGGCCCTCGGAAACACCATATATTTT
.,TRBV4-3,few,TRBJ2-3,CASSQGSGWGTDTQYF,TGCGCCAGCAGCCAAGGGAGCGGGTGGGGCACAGATACGCAGTATTTT
.,TRBV11-2,.,TRBJ2-3,CASSPLSYTDTQYF,TGTGCCAGCAGCCCCTTAAGCTATACAGATACGCAGTATTTT
TRBD1,TRBV9,.,TRBJ1-3,CASSPGQGLVIYF,TGTGCCAGCAGCCCGGGACAGGGTCTGGTCATATATTTT
.,TRBV19,few,TRBJ2-7,CASSSQGVGQYF,TGTGCCAGTAGCAGCCAGGGTGTAGGGCAGTACTTC
.,TRBV5-1,.,TRBJ2-7,CASSLAAGNHEQYF,TGCGCCAGCAGCTTGGCCGCAGGGAACCACGAGCAGTACTTC
.,TRBV6-5,few,TRBJ1-2,CASSYSSNHYGYTF,TGTGCCAGCAGTTACTCGAGCAACCACTATGGCTACACCTTC
TRBD2,TRBV3-1/TRBV3-2,.,TRBJ2-7,CASSQARLAGGRSSYEQYF,TGTGCCAGCAGCCAAGCCCGGCTAGCGGGGGGGAGGAGCTCCTACGAGCAGTACTTC
.,TRBV19,.,TRBJ1-1,CASSPPGITEAFF,TGTGCCAGTAGTCCCCCAGGGATCACTGAAGCTTTCTTT
TRBD1,TRBV24-1,few,TRBJ2-2,CATSGSLGQLNTGELFF,TGTGCCACCAGTGGCTCATTGGGACAGTTGAACACCGGGGAGCTGTTTTTT
.,TRBV11-3,.,TRBJ1-1,CASSLESARTENTEAFF,TGTGCCAGCAGCTTAGAAAGTGCTCGGACAGAGAACACTGAAGCTTTCTTT
TRBD1,TRBV30,.,TRBJ1-1,CAWDRVGVKEAFF,TGTGCCTGGGACAGGGTCGGGGTGAAGGAAGCTTTCTTT
.,TRBV10-3,.,TRBJ1-4,CAISEGEKLFF,TGTGCCATCAGTGAGGGGGAAAAACTGTTTTTT
.,TRBV4-1,.,TRBJ1-2,CASSQDRPGSNPYGYTF,TGCGCCAGCAGCCAAGATAGACCGGGTTCTAACCCCTATGGCTACACCTTC
TRBD1,TRBV5-1,once,TRBJ1-2,CASSPRDRDLIGGYTF,TGCGCCAGCAGCCCCCGGGACAGGGATCTAATAGGTGGCTACACCTTC
TRBD2,TRBV6-5,once,TRBJ2-7,CASETSGLSYEQYF,TGTGCCAGCGAGACTAGCGGCCTCTCCTACGAGCAGTACTTC
.,TRBV13,few,TRBJ2-5,CASSLWGQETQYF,TGTGCCAGCAGCTTATGGGGCCAAGAGACCCAGTACTTC
TRBD1,TRBV7-9,.,TRBJ1-1,CASSPGQAEAFF,TGTGCCAGCAGCCCCGGACAGGCTGAAGCTTTCTTT
.,TRBV4-3,.,TRBJ1-5,CASSQDPNQPQHF,TGCGCCAGCAGCCAAGACCCTAATCAGCCCCAGCATTTT
.,TRBV27,once,TRBJ1-6,CASSQGLGNSPLHF,TGTGCCAGCAGTCAGGGACTGGGCAATTCACCCCTCCACTTT
TRBD1,TRBV5-6,.,TRBJ1-2,CASSYGGGADYGYTF,TGTGCCAGCAGCTATGGAGGGGGCGCTGACTATGGCTACACCTTC
.,TRBV2,.,TRBJ1-5,CASSDESLRLSNQPQHF,TGTGCCAGCAGTGATGAGAGTTTGAGACTAAGCAATCAGCCCCAGCATTTT
.,TRBV7-8,few,TRBJ1-3,CASRRTALSGNTIYF,TGTGCCAGCAGGAGGACAGCCCTCTCTGGAAACACCATATATTTT
.,TRBV2,few,TRBJ2-1,CASVFDNEQFF,TGTGCCAGCGTTTTTGACAATGAGCAGTTCTTC
TRBD1,TRBV5-4,.,TRBJ2-1,CASSDTGTGGREQFF,TGTGCCAGCTCTGACACCGGGACAGGGGGTCGTGAGCAGTTCTTC
.,TRBV10-3,.,TRBJ1-1,CAIGKRGGENTEAFF,TGTGCCATCGGAAAAAGGGGAGGCGAGAACACTGAAGCTTTCTTT
.,TRBV11-2,.,TRBJ1-1,CASSLMMGLPTEAFF,TGTGCCAGCAGCTTAATGATGGGGTTACCCACTGAAGCTTTCTTT
.,TRBV2,few,TRBJ1-1,CASSELMNTEAFF,TGTGCCAGCAGTGAGCTAATGAACACTGAAGCTTTCTTT
.,TRBV11-2,.,TRBJ2-3,CASSRRLDRRAQYF,TGTGCCAGCAGCCGACGGCTGGACAGAAGGGCGCAGTATTTT
.,TRBV9,.,TRBJ1-1,CASSAGGYTEAFF,TGTGCCAGCAGCGCCGGGGGTTACACTGAAGCTTTCTTT
TRBD1,TRBV3-1/TRBV3-2,few,TRBJ2-1,CASSLRDRDFYNEQFF,TGTGCCAGCAGCCTCCGGGACAGGGACTTCTACAATGAGCAGTTCTTC
.,TRBV6-5,once,TRBJ1-4,CASSLLHTSNEKLFF,TGTGCCAGCAGTCTTCTTCACACTTCTAATGAAAAACTGTTTTTT
TRBD1,TRBV7-2,.,TRBJ1-1,CASSDWGGTGNTEAFF,TGTGCCAGCAGCGACTGGGGGGGGACAGGGAACACTGAAGCTTTCTTT
TRBD1,TRBV7-2,.,TRBJ1-2,CASSLTGGPNYGYTF,TGTGCCAGCAGCTTGACAGGGGGCCCCAACTATGGCTACACCTTC
TRBD1,TRBV6-2/TRBV6-3,.,TRBJ1-5,CASSYSMGTALSNQPQHF,TGTGCCAGCAGTTACTCGATGGGGACAGCTCTATCCAATCAGCCCCAGCATTTT
.,TRBV15,.,TRBJ1-3,CATSIHRDRSGNTIYF,TGTGCCACCAGCATCCACAGGGACCGCTCTGGAAACACCATATATTTT
.,TRBV7-9,few,TRBJ1-1,CASSLEGGTEAFF,TGTGCCAGCAGCTTAGAGGGAGGGACTGAAGCTTTCTTT
.,TRBV10-3,.,TRBJ1-3,CAIRGVSGNTIYF,TGTGCCATCAGAGGGGTCTCTGGAAACACCATATATTTT
TRBD2,TRBV20-1,few,TRBJ2-5,CSASIAGSGAETQYF,TGCAGTGCTAGTATAGCGGGGAGCGGCGCAGAGACCCAGTACTTC
.,TRBV6-2/TRBV6-3,once,TRBJ1-2,CASSPTDVYGYTF,TGTGCCAGCAGTCCGACAGATGTCTATGGCTACACCTTC
.,TRBV11-1,.,TRBJ2-2,CASSLRGNTGELFF,TGTGCCAGCAGCTTACGGGGGAACACCGGGGAGCTGTTTTTT
.,TRBV5-6,.,TRBJ1-2,CASSLGPNYGYTF,TGTGCCAGCAGCTTGGGACCTAACTATGGCTACACCTTC
.,TRBV2,.,TRBJ2-5,CASSDVGGETQYF,TGTGCCAGCAGTGATGTAGGGGGGGAGACCCAGTACTTC
.,TRBV4-3,.,TRBJ1-2,CASSQGLGGLMGGYTF,TGCGCCAGCAGCCAAGGGCTTGGAGGGTTGATGGGTGGCTACACCTTC
TRBD1,TRBV11-2,.,TRBJ1-4,CASSSRTGEKLFF,TGTGCCAGCAGCTCTAGGACAGGGGAAAAACTGTTTTTT
.,TRBV6-2/TRBV6-3,.,TRBJ1-6,CASSRRSGFNSPLHF,TGTGCCAGCAGCCGCCGGTCAGGGTTTAATTCACCCCTCCACTTT
.,TRBV6-1,.,TRBJ2-3,CASSELAAGPEDTQYF,TGTGCCAGCAGTGAATTGGCCGCTGGCCCCGAAGATACGCAGTATTTT
TRBD1,TRBV7-9,.,TRBJ1-2,CASSDWTGGGYTF,TGTGCCAGCAGCGATTGGACAGGGGGCGGCTACACCTTC
TRBD1,TRBV5-1,few,TRBJ2-7,CASSLISPGQGDEQYF,TGCGCCAGCAGCTTGATTTCCCCGGGACAGGGGGACGAGCAGTACTTC
.,TRBV3-1/TRBV3-2,few,TRBJ2-4,CASSQDPFSLAKNIQYF,TGTGCCAGCAGCCAAGATCCATTCTCTTTAGCCAAAAACATTCAGTACTTC
TRBD2,TRBV24-1,.,TRBJ2-1,CATSDTGTSGANEQFF,TGTGCCACCAGTGATACCGGGACTAGCGGGGCTAATGAGCAGTTCTTC
TRBD1,TRBV20-1,.,TRBJ2-7,CSASSPPHFTGAEKILAYEQYF,TGCAGTGCTAGTTCTCCCCCTCATTTTACAGGGGCCGAGAAAATTTTGGCCTACGAGCAGTACTTC
TRBD2,TRBV29-1,.,TRBJ2-3,CSVAGPLTGGGATDTQYF,TGCAGCGTTGCAGGGCCCTTAACAGGCGGGGGGGCGACAGATACGCAGTATTTT
.,TRBV24-1,.,TRBJ1-3,CATSEGVWRDYGNTIYF,TGTGCCACCAGCGAAGGCGTTTGGAGGGACTATGGAAACACCATATATTTT